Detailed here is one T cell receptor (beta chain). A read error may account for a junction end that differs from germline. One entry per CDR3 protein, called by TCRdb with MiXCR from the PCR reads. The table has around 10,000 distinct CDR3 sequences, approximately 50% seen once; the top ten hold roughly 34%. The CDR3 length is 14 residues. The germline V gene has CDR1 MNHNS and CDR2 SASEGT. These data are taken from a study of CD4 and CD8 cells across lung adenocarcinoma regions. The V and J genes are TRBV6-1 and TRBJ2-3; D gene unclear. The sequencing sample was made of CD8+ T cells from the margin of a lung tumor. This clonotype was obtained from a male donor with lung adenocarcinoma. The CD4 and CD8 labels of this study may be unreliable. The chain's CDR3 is CASSGAEVQDTQYF. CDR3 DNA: TGTGCCAGCAGCGGAGCCGAGGTCCAAGATACCCAGTATTTC.